The clone carrying this T cell receptor beta chain was counted a few times. What it binds is not known. The data derive from a study of T cells in Graves' hyperthyroidism and ophthalmopathy. Regarding the study as a whole: From stable hyperthyroidism, ophthalmopathy was separated by a 13 V-J model.

It was uncontrolled infection, other autoimmune disease, pregnancy or lactation that excluded patients. The length of the CDR3 is 15 residues. J was trimmed by 4 bases and V by 7 bases; bases with no gene match: 9. The V gene's germline CDR1 is LNHDA and CDR2 SQIVND (reference sequence). Researchers took RNA transcripts and amplified the TCR beta CDR3 regions from them. A first-round RT-PCR of the TCR CDR3 used the HTBI primer set. TCRdb analysed the multiplex PCR reads with MiXCR anew, one entry per CDR3 protein. Here the sample spans about 480,000 distinct CDR3 sequences, 13% to 15% being singletons.

Sample: blood. This receptor was taken from a woman between 18 and 30 years old with Graves' hyperthyroidism. This chain connects TRBV19 to TRBJ1-4, with 7 bases identical to TRBD1. CDR3 amino acids: CASNVRGQLNEKLFF. The CDR3 region has the DNA TGTGCCAGTAATGTAAGGGGACAGCTTAATGAAAAACTGTTTTTT.